This TCR beta chain was retrieved from a study of neurological immune-mediated disorders. The study, taken as a whole, reports: The absence of shared CDR3 amino acid sequences among expanded clones across subjects suggests private repertoires in all groups. Phylogenetic grouping assigned the repertoires of 18 of 34 multiple sclerosis patients to a single related-CDR3 cluster, which may represent a signature.

This clonotype was observed many times. The antigen remains unidentified. Germline V gene sequence: CDR1 MDHEN, CDR2 SYDVKM. Trimming took 5 bases from V and 3 from J; bases not matched to a gene: 9. This CDR3 region has 16 residues. Libraries used 2 million unsorted PBMCs kept frozen in RNAlater. The cDNA was synthesized by 5'RACE incorporating 10-nucleotide random UMIs. One entry per CDR3 protein, called by TCRdb with MiXCR from the 5' RACE reads. The sample holds under 60,000 distinct CDR3 sequences, around 3.5% seen once. The genes are TRBV28 and TRBJ1-5, with 8 positions matching TRBD1. The TCR was taken from a man in his forties or fifties with multiple sclerosis. Sequencing was done on a sample of PBMCs. The CDR3 spells CASSTPDRAINQPQHF. The DNA of the CDR3 is TGTGCCAGCAGTACCCCGGACAGGGCAATCAATCAGCCCCAGCATTTT.